This T cell receptor (beta chain) was retrieved from a study of tissue T cells after allogeneic stem cell transplantation. In regard to this clone: Its target is unknown. Gene names follow the mouse nomenclature. The observed sequence ends 1 residue before the CDR3 terminus, with the missing tail filled in from the germline J gene.

The time point here: mouse harvest day 14 after allogeneic transplant. The graft held 10^6 splenic CD5+ T cells and 10^7 T-cell-depleted bone marrow cells. From germline, CDR1 is KGHPV and CDR2 FQNQEV (reference sequence). After removal of 6 bases from V and 6 bases from J, the junction contained 5 bases not matched to a gene. There are 13 residues in the CDR3. Study results and limitations: Alloreactivity or antigen specificity of tissue TCRs was not determined; some clones might be host cells.

Generated by immunoSEQ multiplex PCR, the TCRdb table keeps only in-frame clones and is missing some. The repertoire includes approximately 7,900 clones, roughly a third of them detected once, and 2.5% to 3.5% sits in the top ten. The receptor's source is a female BALB/c mouse given C57BL/6 T cells with graft-versus-host disease after an allogeneic hematopoietic cell transplant. The chain employs TRBV26 and TRBJ1-2; TRBD1 agrees at 9 bases. What was sequenced was skin. The sequenced CDR3 bases are TGTGCCAGCAGCCGGGACAGGGTACCCGACTACACC. Translating gives CASSRDRVPDYT. The full CDR3 protein reads CASSRDRVPDYTF.